What follows describes a single T cell receptor (beta chain). Its antigen is not identified. This entry belongs to a study of blood T cells in healthy people across ages. Findings of the study overall: Per million T cells, TCR beta diversity dropped roughly linearly as age increased.

From germline, CDR1 is SGHRS and CDR2 YFSETQ. The CDR3 length is 15 residues. Unmatched junction bases numbered 5, after V lost 3 bases and J lost 4 bases. The study isolated at least 6.5 million PBMCs from each sample. A sample-barcoded 5' primer and a J-beta primer mix were used in a second PCR of roughly 7 to 12 cycles. MiXCR, run by TCRdb on the 5' RACE reads, gives a single entry per CDR3 protein. The table has about 640,000 distinct CDR3 sequences, under 30% seen once. Sequencing was carried out using blood. V gene TRBV5-1 combines with J gene TRBJ2-3; TRBD2 agrees at 10 bases. The receptor's source is a woman of 80 years or more in good health. The CDR3, as DNA: TGCGCCAGCAGCTCTAGCGGGAGTACGGCAGATACGCAGTATTTT. Translating it yields CASSSSGSTADTQYF.